Listed here are 24 T cell receptor beta chains from one sample, sequenced in a study of blood T cells in healthy people across ages. A J-beta primer mix and a sample-barcoded 5' primer were used in a second PCR of about 7 to 12 cycles. Using its own MiXCR run on the 5' RACE reads, TCRdb lists one record per CDR3 protein. Found here are 600,000 to 1,000,000 distinct CDR3 sequences, 58% of them singletons; the top ten hold roughly 22%. What was sequenced was blood. These receptors all come from a young man in good health.

The gene calls are TRBV7-2 and TRBJ1-3, with a possible D match to TRBD1 (6 bases). CDR1 SGHTA and CDR2 FQGNSA come from the germline V gene. The length of the CDR3 is 14 residues. Trimming stripped 5 bases from V and 0 bases from J, with 8 bases between. CDR3 loop: CASSQGPSGNTIYF. CDR3 coding DNA: TGTGCCAGCAGCCAGGGGCCCTCTGGAAACACCATATATTTT.

This clonotype showed up just once. This chain links TRBV4-2 with TRBJ2-4; D gene ambiguous. With the DNA end fitting TRBJ2-7 better, the J assignment may be wrong. The CDR3 is made up of 14 amino acids. Per germline, CDR1 LGHNA and CDR2 YNFKEQ. DNA for the CDR3: TGTGCCAGCAGCCAAGATCCCCAACCTTACGAGCAGTACTTC. Translated, it gives CASSQDPQPYEQYF.

The chain employs TRBV20-1 and TRBJ2-3; TRBD2 aligns across 9 bases. Germline V gives CDR1 DFQATT, CDR2 SNEGSKA (reference sequence). The CDR3 consists of 13 residues. V lost 3 bases to trimming and J lost 7 bases; unmatched junction nucleotides: 5. The CDR3, as DNA: TGCAGTGCTAGCGGGACTAGCACTTATACGCAGTATTTT. It is translated as CSASGTSTYTQYF.

J is TRBJ2-3 and V is TRBV14, with 9 bases aligning to TRBD2. The germline gives CDR1 SGHDN, CDR2 FVKESK. This CDR3 is 16 amino acids long. The V gene end was trimmed by 11 bases and the J gene end by 3 bases; junction bases not matched to a gene: 15. CDR3 DNA: TGTGCCGGCAACCCAGGGGCTAGCGGGACTACAGATACGCAGTATTTT. Protein sequence: CAGNPGASGTTDTQYF.

This clonotype was observed at least ten times. The chain uses TRBV25-1 and TRBJ2-3, with TRBD2 matching 8 bases. The CDR3 has 14 amino acids. The germline V gene has CDR1 MGHDK and CDR2 SYGVNS. V dropped 6 bases and J dropped 1; count of bases not matched to a gene: 3. CDR3 loop: CASRSGSGTDTQYF. The CDR3 DNA reads TGTGCCAGCAGAAGCGGGAGCGGCACAGATACGCAGTATTTT.

The J gene is TRBJ2-7, the V gene TRBV20-1; 7 bases map to TRBD1. CDR3 length: 13 residues. Trimming took 6 bases from V and 0 from J; bases not matched to a gene: 5. Germline-derived CDR1 and CDR2 are DFQATT and SNEGSKA (reference sequence). CDR3 sequence (DNA): TGCAGTGCCCACGGGACAGCCTCCTACGAGCAGTACTTC. Protein product: CSAHGTASYEQYF.

The gene calls are TRBV20-1 and TRBJ1-2; 9 bases match TRBD1. The germline gives CDR1 DFQATT, CDR2 SNEGSKA (reference sequence). The V segment lost 3 bases and the J segment 4 bases; nucleotides outside the gene matches: 9. The CDR3 has 15 residues. The chain's CDR3 is CSASPGQGASYGYTF. CDR3 bases: TGCAGTGCTAGTCCGGGACAGGGTGCTTCCTATGGCTACACCTTC.

A few counts support this clonotype. The chain combines TRBV6-2 or TRBV6-3 with TRBJ2-1; 7 nucleotides agree with TRBD2. The germline gives CDR1 MNHEY, CDR2 SVGEGT. The CDR3 is 17 amino acids. The junction had 7 bases not matched to a gene; V was cut back by 2 bases and J by 0 bases. The CDR3 loop reads CASSYEVGGSSYNEQFF. The CDR3 nucleotides read TGTGCCAGCAGTTACGAAGTCGGCGGGAGCTCCTACAATGAGCAGTTCTTC.

The chain uses TRBV7-2 and TRBJ2-1; TRBD2 matches 10 bases. The J segment lost 6 bases and the V segment lost 0 bases, leaving 5 bases of the junction unmatched. The CDR3 covers 16 residues. Germline CDR1 is SGHTA and CDR2 is FQGNSA. This chain's CDR3 is CASSLAPSGGANEQFF. For the CDR3, the DNA is TGTGCCAGCAGCTTAGCGCCCAGCGGGGGGGCCAATGAGCAGTTCTTC.

The rearrangement joins TRBV28 to TRBJ2-1; 8 bases agree with TRBD2. The V gene end was trimmed by 7 bases and the J gene end by 6 bases; junction bases not matched to a gene: 11. The CDR3 extends over 15 amino acids. Germline V gene data show CDR1 as MDHEN and CDR2 as SYDVKM. The CDR3 nucleotides read TGTGCCAGCATCACTTTGATAGCGGGAATCAATGAGCAGTTCTTC. Its protein is CASITLIAGINEQFF.

The CDR3 DNA reads as TGTGCCAGCAGTTACGGCTGGGCGGACGGGGAGCTGTTTTTT. Amino acids: CASSYGWADGELFF. The chain joins TRBV6-5 to TRBJ2-2; D is undetermined. Trimming removed 2 bases at V and 7 bases at J, with 11 bases between. The germline V gene has CDR1 MNHEY and CDR2 SVGAGI. The length of the CDR3 is 14 residues.

This clonotype was picked up one time. The chain links TRBV29-1 to TRBJ2-1; TRBD2 matches at 11 bases. Trimming removed 7 bases from V and 7 bases from J; junction bases left unmatched: 9. The CDR3 consists of 14 residues. Germline loops: CDR1 SQVTM, CDR2 ANQGSEA. CDR3 protein: CSASTSGTGNEQFF. Here the CDR3 DNA reads TGCAGCGCGTCGACTAGCGGGACAGGGAATGAGCAGTTCTTC.

This clonotype was recorded a few times. The chain links TRBV6-6 to TRBJ2-7, with TRBD2 matching 8 bases. The CDR3 loop spans 13 amino acids. With V trimmed by 6 bases and J by 1 base, 2 bases remained unmatched. Germline CDR1 is MNHNY and CDR2 is SVGAGI (reference sequence). CDR3: CASSGGESYEQYF. The CDR3, as DNA: TGTGCCAGCAGCGGGGGGGAGTCCTACGAGCAGTACTTC.

Only a few counts were recorded for this clonotype. The gene calls are TRBV12-3 or TRBV12-4 and TRBJ1-2; D ambiguous. The CDR3 has 12 amino acids. Trimming removed 6 bases from V and 8 bases from J, with 13 bases in between. CDR3 sequence reads: CASRRAIGGYTF. The CDR3, as DNA: TGTGCCAGCAGGCGGGCCATCGGCGGCTACACCTTC.

The chain carries TRBV7-2 and TRBJ2-1; the match to TRBD2 covers 8 bases. The V gene's germline CDR1 is SGHTA and CDR2 FQGNSA. J was trimmed by 7 bases and V by 6 bases; bases with no gene match: 14. The CDR3 covers 16 residues. As DNA, the CDR3 is TGTGCCAGCAGACCCGGCACTAGCGGCCTTTGGAATGAGCAGTTCTTC. Translated: CASRPGTSGLWNEQFF.

The chain has TRBV15 and TRBJ2-1; 11 nucleotides match TRBD2. J gave up 15 bases and V 0 bases, and 13 bases lay outside the gene matches. Germline V lookup: CDR1 LNHNV, CDR2 YYDKDF (reference sequence). The CDR3 loop spans 16 amino acids. CDR3 sequence (DNA): TGTGCCACCAGCAGAGATTGGATAGCGGGAGGGGGGCCAGGGTTCTTC. Protein product: CATSRDWIAGGGPGFF. The variable domain in full, with the rest retrieved from reference TRBV15 and TRBJ2-1, is DAMVIQNPRYQVTQFGKPVTLSCSQTLNHNVMYWYQQKSSQAPKLLFHYYDKDFNNEADTPDNFQSRRPNTSFCFLDIRSPGLGDTAMYLCATSRDWIAGGGPGFFGPGTRLTVL.

For the CDR3, the DNA is TGTGCCAGCAGCTCGCGTCCCTTCTACGAGCAGTACTTC. This gives the protein CASSSRPFYEQYF. The chain employs TRBV11-2 and TRBJ2-5, with D unclear. The J call may be wrong; the DNA end is better matched by TRBJ2-7. The CDR3 spans 13 residues. Germline-derived CDR1 and CDR2 are SGHAT and FQNNGV.

This chain's CDR3 is CASSLRVVGEQYF. Written as DNA, the CDR3 is TGTGCCAGCAGTTTGAGGGTTGTGGGCGAGCAGTACTTC. The gene calls are TRBV28 and TRBJ2-5, with a possible D match to TRBD2 (5 bases). The J call may be faulty, since TRBJ2-7 better matches the DNA end. Germline V lookup: CDR1 MDHEN, CDR2 SYDVKM. The CDR3 spans 13 residues.

Notes on this clonotype: A read error may produce the germline difference seen at one junction end. The chain recombines TRBV7-9 with TRBJ2-5; the D gene could be TRBD1 or TRBD2 (6 bases each). This CDR3 contains 13 residues. Germline CDR1 reads SEHNR; CDR2 reads FQNEAQ (reference sequence). This CDR3 is CASSLGGPETQYF. The CDR3 nucleotides are TGTGCCAGCAGTTTAGGGGGGCCAGAGACCCAGTACTTC.

This rearrangement joins TRBV5-4 to TRBJ2-7; the match to TRBD1 covers 10 bases. Germline V gives CDR1 SGHNT, CDR2 YYREEE (reference sequence). This CDR3 spans 15 amino acids. The ends lost 4 bases at V and 3 bases at J; junction bases unmatched: 7. The CDR3 spells CASSLGQGKNYEQYF. The CDR3 DNA reads TGTGCCAGCAGCCTGGGACAGGGGAAGAACTACGAGCAGTACTTC. The complete variable domain, with remaining parts taken from reference TRBV5-4 and TRBJ2-7, reads ETGVTQSPTHLIKTRGQQVTLRCSSQSGHNTVSWYQQALGQGPQFIFQYYREEENGRGNFPPRFSGLQFPNYSSELNVNALELDDSALYLCASSLGQGKNYEQYFGPGTRLTVT.

In regard to this clonotype: The germline gene is not matched at one end of the junction; a read error may be the cause. The chain joins TRBV7-3 to TRBJ2-5; 8 nucleotides match TRBD1. Germline loops: CDR1 SGHTA, CDR2 FQGTGA. CDR3 size: 13 residues. The CDR3 DNA is TGTGCCAGCGGCTTACAGGGGGGTCGAGCCCAGTACTTC. Translation gives CASGLQGGRAQYF.

This chain connects TRBV7-9 to TRBJ2-1; 10 bases are shared with TRBD2. There are 15 residues in the CDR3. Germline CDR1 reads SEHNR; CDR2 reads FQNEAQ (reference sequence). Trimming cost V 0 bases and J 7 bases; bases outside gene matches: 3. The CDR3 DNA sequence: TGTGCCAGCAGCTTAGCGCCTAGCGGGGGTAATGAGCAGTTCTTC. Encoded protein: CASSLAPSGGNEQFF.

This chain uses TRBV20-1 with TRBJ2-3, with 9 bases lining up with TRBD2. J was trimmed by 2 bases and V by 6 bases; bases with no gene match: 12. Germline V lookup: CDR1 DFQATT, CDR2 SNEGSKA (reference sequence). CDR3 length: 16 amino acids. The CDR3 sequence: CSADDPTSGITDTQYF. The CDR3 bases are TGCAGTGCCGATGACCCGACTAGCGGAATCACAGATACGCAGTATTTT.

V is TRBV5-1 and J is TRBJ2-7; D gene unclear. The CDR3 consists of 16 residues. The ends were cut back, 1 base at V and 2 bases at J, with 16 bases in the middle. From germline, CDR1 is SGHRS and CDR2 YFSETQ. The CDR3, as DNA: TGCGCCAGCAGCTTGAGCTCCCTAGTAGTCGCCTACGAGCAGTACTTC. Translating gives CASSLSSLVVAYEQYF.